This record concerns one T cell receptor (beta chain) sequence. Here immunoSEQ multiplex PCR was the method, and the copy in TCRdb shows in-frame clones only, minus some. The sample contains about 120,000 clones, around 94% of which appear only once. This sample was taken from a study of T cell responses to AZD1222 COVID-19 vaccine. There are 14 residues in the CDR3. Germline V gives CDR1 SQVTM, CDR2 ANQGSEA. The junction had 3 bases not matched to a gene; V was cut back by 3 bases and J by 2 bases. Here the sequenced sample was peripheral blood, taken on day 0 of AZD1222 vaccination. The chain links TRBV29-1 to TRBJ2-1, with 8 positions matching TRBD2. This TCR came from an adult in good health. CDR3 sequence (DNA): TGCAGCGTTGACGTAGCGGGAACCTACAATGAGCAGTTCTTC. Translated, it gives CSVDVAGTYNEQFF.